The 19 T cell receptor beta chains in this list originate from one sample, sequenced in a study of shared clonotypes between healthy human individuals. Data came from immunoSEQ multiplex PCR; TCRdb stores just in-frame clones and leaves some out. The sample lists about 2.4 million clones; approximately 90% were seen once. Material for sequencing was naive CD4+ T cells sorted from blood. Described subset: CD45RA+ positively selected. The receptors were gathered from a man younger than 30 in good health.

The V and J genes are TRBV7-9 and TRBJ2-5, with 13 bases matching TRBD2. Germline V lookup: CDR1 SEHNR, CDR2 FQNEAQ (reference sequence). Trimming took 6 bases from V and 12 from J; bases not matched to a gene: 4. The CDR3 sequence is 12 residues long. The CDR3 nucleotides read TGTGCCAGCAGTCAGGGACTAGCGGGGAAGTACTTC. Residues: CASSQGLAGKYF. The full variable domain, completed using reference TRBV7-9 and TRBJ2-5, is DTGVSQNPRHKITKRGQNVTFRCDPISEHNRLYWYRQTLGQGPEFLTYFQNEAQLEKSRLLSDRFSAERPKGSFSTLEIQRTEQGDSAMYLCASSQGLAGKYFGPGTRLLVL.

The V call is TRBV7-6, the J call TRBJ2-3; 9 nucleotides match TRBD2. The J segment lost 5 bases and the V segment lost 0 bases, leaving 6 bases of the junction unmatched. Germline-derived CDR1 and CDR2 are SGHVS and FNYEAQ. CDR3 length equals 16 residues. The CDR3: CASSLASLAGLDTQYF. The CDR3 bases are TGTGCCAGCAGCTTAGCGAGCCTAGCGGGACTAGATACGCAGTATTTT.

The CDR3 nucleotides are TGTGCCAGCAGTATACTAGCGGGAGCGAACACCGGGGAGCTGTTTTTT. This translates into CASSILAGANTGELFF. V usage is TRBV27 and J usage is TRBJ2-2; 11 bases agree with TRBD2. After removal of 5 bases from V and 0 bases from J, the junction contained 2 bases not matched to a gene. This CDR3 is built from 16 residues. The germline V gene encodes CDR1 MNHEY and CDR2 SMNVEV (reference sequence).

The chain has TRBV28 and TRBJ2-3; TRBD2 might be the D (7 bases). The V gene's germline CDR1 is MDHEN and CDR2 SYDVKM. Trimming cost V 7 bases and J 0 bases, with 14 bases left between them. The CDR3 extends over 15 amino acids. CDR3 nucleotide sequence: TGTGCCAGCACCGGAGGGGGGGTTAGCACAGATACGCAGTATTTT. Residues: CASTGGGVSTDTQYF.

V and J are TRBV29-1 and TRBJ1-1; TRBD1 matches at 11 bases. Germline V lookup: CDR1 SQVTM, CDR2 ANQGSEA. The trim removed 4 bases at V and 0 bases at J, leaving 10 bases unmatched. This CDR3 has 17 residues. CDR3 loop: CSVAPGQGVHMNTEAFF. The CDR3 DNA reads as TGCAGCGTTGCCCCGGGACAGGGGGTTCACATGAACACTGAAGCTTTCTTT.

The genes are TRBV10-2 and TRBJ1-1, with 11 bases matching TRBD1. The CDR3 extends over 13 amino acids. Looked up from germline, CDR1 is WSHSY and CDR2 is SAAADI. With V trimmed by 8 bases and J by 4 bases, 3 bases remained unmatched. CDR3 bases: TGCGCCAGCTCGGACAGGGGGCGCACTGAAGCTTTCTTT. Its protein is CASSDRGRTEAFF.

On this clone: Other nucleotide sequences in the sample specify the same CDR3. The chain couples TRBV5-1 to TRBJ2-5; 8 positions agree with TRBD1. The ends lost 1 base at V and 1 base at J; junction bases unmatched: 3. Germline CDR1 and CDR2: SGHRS and YFSETQ. The CDR3 has 15 residues. The CDR3 loop is CASSLTGGRQETQYF. The CDR3 bases are TGCGCCAGCAGCTTGACAGGGGGACGCCAAGAGACCCAGTACTTC.

The chain combines TRBV5-1 with TRBJ1-1; 9 bases line up with TRBD1. CDR1 is SGHRS, CDR2 YFSETQ, per germline. This CDR3 is built from 14 residues. V lost 4 bases and J lost 7; bases outside the gene matches: 8. The DNA of the CDR3 is TGCGCCAGCAGCCTCCGGACAGGGGAAGATGAAGCTTTCTTT. It translates to CASSLRTGEDEAFF.

The chain couples TRBV5-4 to TRBJ2-3; D unclear. Looked up from germline, CDR1 is SGHNT and CDR2 is YYREEE (reference sequence). The germline V and J ends were trimmed by 4 bases and 8 bases, with 17 bases remaining between them. The CDR3 sequence is 14 residues long. The CDR3 region has the DNA TGTGCCAGCAGCCCCCGCGGTCCAGAGGCTACGCAGTATTTT. Its protein product is CASSPRGPEATQYF.

The chain is built from TRBV18 and TRBJ2-1; D is undetermined. Germline V gives CDR1 KGHSH, CDR2 LQKENI. The V end lost 3 bases, the J end lost 7 bases, and 13 bases lay between the germline ends. CDR3 length equals 14 residues. CDR3 sequence reads: CASSPSLAVNEQFF. The CDR3 region has the DNA TGTGCCAGCTCACCCTCGCTGGCGGTAAATGAGCAGTTCTTC.

V is TRBV2 and J is TRBJ2-7; D is ambiguous. In germline, CDR1 is SNHLY, CDR2 FYNNEI. The CDR3 sequence is 12 residues long. V shed 4 bases and J shed 3 bases, with 7 bases lying between them. The CDR3 coding sequence is TGTGCCAGCAGTGGATGGGGCTACGAGCAGTACTTC. Translation: CASSGWGYEQYF.

The chain has TRBV10-3 and TRBJ1-4; no definite D call. The V end was cut by 2 bases, the J end by 4 bases, with 8 bases between. Germline-derived CDR1 and CDR2 are ENHRY and SYGVKD. The CDR3 spans 14 residues. The CDR3 loop is CAISEGQSNEKLFF. In nucleotides, the CDR3 is TGTGCCATCAGTGAGGGTCAGAGTAATGAAAAACTGTTTTTT.

This sequence joins TRBV7-9 and TRBJ1-1; TRBD1 might be the D (5 bases). Germline CDR1 SEHNR, CDR2 FQNEAQ (reference sequence). Trimming shortened V by 7 bases and J by 3 bases, and 15 bases separated the two germline ends. The CDR3 loop spans 14 amino acids. The CDR3 DNA reads TGTGCCAGCAACTCAGACACGGGGCACACTGAAGCTTTCTTT. This gives the protein CASNSDTGHTEAFF.

The chain recombines TRBV28 with TRBJ1-5; D remains unclear. V lost 6 bases, J lost 7 bases, and 10 bases lay in between. CDR1 is MDHEN and CDR2 is SYDVKM in the germline V gene. CDR3 length: 12 amino acids. In DNA form, the CDR3 reads TGTGCCAGCAGAGACCAGGCGCAGCCCCAGCATTTT. This sequence encodes CASRDQAQPQHF.

The chain has TRBV2 and TRBJ1-6, with a possible D match to TRBD1 (5 bases). The CDR3 consists of 14 residues. Germline V gives CDR1 SNHLY, CDR2 FYNNEI. With 6 bases removed from V and 5 bases from J, the gap between germline ends came to 11 bases. The CDR3 reads CASRGDPDNSPLHF. CDR3 DNA sequence: TGTGCCAGCAGGGGGGACCCCGATAATTCACCCCTCCACTTT.

As regards this clone: Other DNA sequences within the sample encode an identical CDR3. The J gene is TRBJ1-6, the V gene TRBV2; 9 bases agree with TRBD1. Per germline, CDR1 SNHLY and CDR2 FYNNEI. CDR3 length: 14 residues. With 4 bases clipped from V and 7 bases from J, the junction kept 2 bases outside the gene matches. The CDR3 spells CASSGQGGNSPLHF. In nucleotides, the CDR3 is TGTGCCAGCAGTGGACAGGGGGGAAATTCACCCCTCCACTTT.

This rearrangement joins TRBV19 to TRBJ1-6; no clear D. Trimming removed 0 bases from V and 6 bases from J, with 9 bases in between. CDR1 is LNHDA, CDR2 SQIVND, per germline (reference sequence). The CDR3 runs 15 residues. The CDR3 is CASSIDHGINSPLHF. The CDR3 DNA reads as TGTGCCAGTAGTATAGATCACGGAATTAATTCACCCCTCCACTTT.

CDR3 region: CASSIEGTNLQYF. DNA of the CDR3: TGTGCCAGTAGTATCGAGGGGACTAACCTCCAGTACTTC. The gene calls are TRBV19 and TRBJ2-7, with 7 positions matching TRBD2. The CDR3 extends over 13 amino acids. Unmatched junction bases numbered 9, after V lost 3 bases and J lost 10 bases. Germline CDR1 is LNHDA and CDR2 is SQIVND (reference sequence).

The CDR3 loop reads CASSPRGTSGPYEQYF. The CDR3 bases are TGTGCCAGCTCACCACGCGGGACTAGCGGACCCTACGAGCAGTACTTC. The chain has TRBV18 and TRBJ2-7; 11 positions match TRBD2. V shed 1 base and J 2 bases; nucleotides not matched to a gene: 4. CDR1 and CDR2 (germline): KGHSH, LQKENI. This CDR3 comprises 16 residues.